This T cell receptor beta chain stems from a study of glioma-infiltrating T cells. The study, taken as a whole, reports: Tissue and blood shared very few CDR3 sequences. Gliomas, especially low-grade, showed above-expected tissue-blood divergence; non-neoplastic patients showed below.

A few counts support this clonotype. Its target is not known. A read error may explain this, as a much larger clone is one base away. Amplification of TCR alpha and beta CDR3 regions from RNA used iRepertoire nested multiplex PCR. Input was roughly 100-450 ng of tissue mRNA or PBMC total RNA. TCRdb analysed the multiplex PCR reads with MiXCR anew, one entry per CDR3 protein. Altogether roughly 100,000 distinct CDR3 sequences are present, around 31% being singletons, with the ten largest covering about 40%. Specimen: glioma tissue, nonneoplastic brain tissue, or PBMCs (not recorded which). This sequence originates from a human donor with low-grade glioma or glioblastoma, undergoing nonglioma brain surgery, or in good health (not recorded which).

Written as DNA, the CDR3 is TGTGCCAGCAGTTCCCAGACTTCCCCTGGGGCTTTCTTT. It is translated as CASSSQTSPGAFF. The chain combines TRBV28 with TRBJ1-1, with D hard to call. There are 13 residues in the CDR3. Deletions cut 4 bases from V and 11 bases from J, with 17 bases between. Germline CDR1 MDHEN, CDR2 SYDVKM.